A single sample gave rise to the 27 T cell receptor beta chains below, sequenced in a study of T cells in Graves' hyperthyroidism and ophthalmopathy. The CDR3 regions of TCR beta were amplified from RNA transcripts. First-round RT-PCR targeting the TCR CDR3 was performed with the HTBI primer set. TCRdb reprocessed the multiplex PCR reads with MiXCR, giving one entry per CDR3 protein. The sample lists 560,000 or so distinct CDR3 sequences; 46% were seen once. The sample consisted of peripheral blood or thyroid tissue (not recorded which). The source of these receptors is a woman aged 18-29 years with Graves' hyperthyroidism.

This clonotype was seen a handful of times. The V gene is TRBV2, the J gene TRBJ2-7; the D is unclear. Trimming left V 1 base short and J 3 bases short, with 7 bases between. CDR1 and CDR2 from the germline V gene are SNHLY and FYNNEI. CDR3 size: 13 residues. CDR3 nucleotides: TGTGCCAGCAGTGAAGTAGAATACTACGAGCAGTACTTC. The encoded protein is CASSEVEYYEQYF.

The chain employs TRBV30 and TRBJ1-3; D call uncertain. Deletions cut 6 bases from V and 2 bases from J, with 8 bases between. This CDR3 has 12 residues. Germline-derived CDR1 and CDR2 are GTSNPN and SVGIG (reference sequence). The CDR3 bases are TGTGCCTGTGATACAACTGGAAACACCATATATTTT. Translated: CACDTTGNTIYF.

V and J are TRBV29-1 and TRBJ1-1; 11 bases align to TRBD1. V trimming: 6 bases; J trimming: 11 bases; junction bases outside the gene matches: 8. This CDR3 region has 12 residues. CDR1 and CDR2 (germline): SQVTM, ANQGSEA. CDR3 nucleotides: TGCAGCGTGCCCTGGGACAGGGGGACGGCTTTCTTT. Translation gives CSVPWDRGTAFF.

This clonotype was seen more than once but under ten times. J is TRBJ1-1 and V is TRBV7-3; D unresolved. The CDR3 consists of 15 residues. V lost 0 bases and J 4 bases, leaving 12 bases between the germline ends. Germline CDR1 and CDR2: SGHTA and FQGTGA. CDR3 in DNA: TGTGCCAGCAGCTTAACGGTAACTAGAGGCACTGAAGCTTTCTTT. It translates to CASSLTVTRGTEAFF.

There are many counts of this clonotype. V and J are TRBV29-1 and TRBJ2-7; 8 bases are a match to TRBD2. In germline, CDR1 is SQVTM, CDR2 ANQGSEA. The CDR3 runs 13 residues. V trimming: 4 bases; J trimming: 3 bases; junction bases outside the gene matches: 5. CDR3 sequence: CSVALAGSYEQYF. The CDR3, as DNA: TGCAGCGTTGCCCTAGCGGGTAGCTACGAGCAGTACTTC.

The rearrangement links TRBV24-1 to TRBJ2-7, with 9 bases fitting TRBD1. The CDR3 is 12 amino acids. Trimming took 11 bases from V and 5 from J; bases not matched to a gene: 6. Germline CDR1 reads KGHDR; CDR2 reads SFDVKD. The chain's CDR3 is CASRGTGNEQYF. The CDR3 region has the DNA TGTGCCAGCAGGGGGACAGGGAACGAGCAGTACTTC.

The chain combines TRBV20-1 with TRBJ1-2; D remains ambiguous. The CDR3 loop spans 14 amino acids. The germline V and J ends were trimmed by 0 bases and 1 base, with 9 bases remaining between them. Germline CDR1 is DFQATT and CDR2 is SNEGSKA (reference sequence). The CDR3 DNA reads as TGCAGTGCTAGAGATCTGCAAAATAACTATGGCTACACCTTC. This translates into CSARDLQNNYGYTF.

Concerning this clonotype itself: This may come from a read error, since a much larger clone is one base off. V gene TRBV15 combines with J gene TRBJ1-3; D is undetermined. The CDR3 loop spans 14 amino acids. The germline V gene has CDR1 LNHNV and CDR2 YYDKDF (reference sequence). The ends were cut back, 1 base at V and 0 bases at J, with 4 bases in the middle. The CDR3, as DNA: TGTGCCACCAGCAGAGTTCTCTCTGGAAACACCATATATTTT. Translated, it gives CATSRVLSGNTIYF.

This clonotype appeared a few times. The chain employs TRBV9 and TRBJ1-6, with a possible D match to TRBD1 (6 bases). Per germline, CDR1 SGDLS and CDR2 YYNGEE. The CDR3 is made up of 15 amino acids. With 4 bases removed from V and 7 bases from J, the gap between germline ends came to 15 bases. The CDR3 DNA sequence: TGTGCCAGCAGCCAAGAGGGGGGGGGGAATTCACCCCTCCACTTT. Translating it yields CASSQEGGGNSPLHF.

This clonotype has at least ten counts. This chain connects TRBV5-1 to TRBJ2-5; D remains unclear. Germline V gene sequence: CDR1 SGHRS, CDR2 YFSETQ. The V end lost 2 bases, the J end lost 2 bases, and 7 bases lay between the germline ends. The length of the CDR3 is 13 residues. The CDR3 reads CASSFGPQETQYF. The CDR3 DNA reads TGCGCCAGCAGCTTTGGACCACAAGAGACCCAGTACTTC.

In this sample, this clonotype turned up a few times. This sequence joins TRBV19 and TRBJ2-7; D unclear. The CDR3 runs to 15 residues. V was clipped by 0 bases and J by 0 bases, with 9 bases between them. The V gene's germline CDR1 is LNHDA and CDR2 SQIVND (reference sequence). The CDR3 DNA is TGTGCCAGTAGTATAGAGGCGGCTAGCTCCTACGAGCAGTACTTC. Its translation is CASSIEAASSYEQYF.

This clonotype occurred many times. Relative to the germline gene, one junction end is altered; a read error may explain this. The chain recombines TRBV7-2 with TRBJ1-2, with unresolved D. CDR1 is SGHTA, CDR2 FQGNSA, per germline. The CDR3 totals 13 residues. The CDR3 sequence: CASSRGALYGYTF. The CDR3 nucleotides read TGCGCCAGCAGCCGGGGTGCTCTTTATGGCTACACCTTC.

The chain uses TRBV20-1 and TRBJ2-7, with 9 bases lining up with TRBD2. The V gene's germline CDR1 is DFQATT and CDR2 SNEGSKA (reference sequence). The CDR3 extends over 13 amino acids. J was trimmed by 4 bases and V by 5 bases; bases with no gene match: 6. CDR3 region: CSAGGLASYEQYF. CDR3 in DNA: TGCAGTGCTGGCGGACTAGCGTCTTACGAGCAGTACTTC.

This clonotype showed up many times. The chain has TRBV7-3 and TRBJ1-1; D remains unclear. This CDR3 is built from 13 residues. V gave up 3 bases and J gave up 5 bases, with 10 bases separating them. Germline-derived CDR1 and CDR2 are SGHTA and FQGTGA. The CDR3 here is CASSFSRETEAFF. The DNA of the CDR3 is TGTGCCAGCAGCTTCAGTCGAGAGACTGAAGCTTTCTTT.

The V call is TRBV19, the J call TRBJ1-4, with D possibly TRBD1 on 5 matching bases. The germline V gene has CDR1 LNHDA and CDR2 SQIVND (reference sequence). V was cut by 7 bases and J by 13 bases, with 22 bases left in between. This CDR3 region has 14 residues. The CDR3 loop reads CASTNPRGMDILFF. The CDR3 region has the DNA TGTGCCAGTACCAACCCCCGGGGGATGGATATACTGTTTTTT.

The genes are TRBV19 and TRBJ1-2; unclear D gene. The germline V gene has CDR1 LNHDA and CDR2 SQIVND (reference sequence). The CDR3 extends over 12 amino acids. V lost 3 bases and J 6 bases, leaving 8 bases between the germline ends. The CDR3 here is CASSIWENGYTF. The DNA for the CDR3 is TGTGCCAGTAGTATCTGGGAAAATGGCTACACCTTC.

This rearrangement joins TRBV2 to TRBJ2-3; 9 positions agree with TRBD2. V shed 6 bases, J shed 5 bases, and the junction held 3 bases outside the gene matches. The CDR3 loop spans 13 amino acids. Germline assignment: CDR1 SNHLY and CDR2 FYNNEI. The CDR3 reads CASSQLAGDTQYF. CDR3 DNA sequence: TGTGCCAGCAGCCAACTAGCGGGAGATACGCAGTATTTT.

This clonotype was seen at least ten times. The rearrangement joins TRBV24-1 to TRBJ2-5, with D unclear. This CDR3 has 12 residues. Germline V gives CDR1 KGHDR, CDR2 SFDVKD. Trimming stripped 0 bases from V and 5 bases from J, with 3 bases between. CDR3 sequence: CATSDLRETQYF. For the CDR3, the DNA is TGTGCCACCAGTGATTTGAGGGAGACCCAGTACTTC.

The chain carries TRBV5-6 and TRBJ1-4, with 12 bases matching TRBD1. This CDR3 spans 16 amino acids. V lost 2 bases, J lost 8 bases, and 7 bases stayed unmatched. Germline V gene data show CDR1 as SGHDT and CDR2 as YYEEEE. This chain's CDR3 is CASSLGAGQGAEKLFF. The CDR3 DNA reads TGTGCCAGCAGCTTAGGTGCGGGACAGGGGGCGGAAAAACTGTTTTTT.

The table lists this clonotype with a few counts. The V call is TRBV7-8, the J call TRBJ2-7; 11 nucleotides line up with TRBD1. Germline values: CDR1 SGHVS, CDR2 FQNEAQ. The ends lost 1 base at V and 7 bases at J; junction bases unmatched: 6. This CDR3 spans 15 amino acids. The CDR3 DNA follows: TGTGCCAGCAGCTTAGGGACAGGGGGCGTGTGGGAGCAGTACTTC. Translated: CASSLGTGGVWEQYF.

This clonotype was picked up a small number of times. A read error may account for a junction end that differs from germline. The chain combines TRBV7-2 with TRBJ2-7; D is possibly TRBD2 (5 bases). Germline CDR1 reads SGHTA; CDR2 reads FQGNSA. The CDR3 runs 13 residues. The CDR3 region is CASSHGRVREQYF. In nucleotides, the CDR3 is TGCGCCAGCAGCCACGGGCGGGTACGCGAGCAGTACTTC.

This clonotype has more than one count but fewer than ten. A much larger clonotype is one base distant, so this may be a read error. CDR3 nucleotides: TGTGCCATCAGTGGTAGGAGGAGAGAAGCTTTCTTT. Translated, it gives CAISGRRREAFF. The chain joins TRBV10-3 to TRBJ1-1; D ambiguous. The CDR3 sequence is 12 residues long. Trimming left V 4 bases short and J 8 bases short, with 11 bases between. Germline V CDR1 and CDR2: ENHRY, SYGVKD.

The rearrangement links TRBV19 to TRBJ2-7, with TRBD1 matching over 7 bases. The junction had 7 bases not matched to a gene; V was cut back by 5 bases and J by 0 bases. The CDR3 runs 15 residues. In germline, CDR1 is LNHDA, CDR2 SQIVND (reference sequence). The CDR3 is CASSSLTGASYEQYF. For the CDR3, the DNA is TGTGCCAGTAGTTCCTTAACAGGGGCCTCCTACGAGCAGTACTTC.

A note on this clonotype: A single base separates this from a much larger clone, so it may be a read error. The chain links TRBV11-1 to TRBJ1-5, with 9 nucleotides matching TRBD1. With V trimmed by 0 bases and J by 6 bases, 3 bases remained unmatched. Germline V gene sequence: CDR1 SGHAT, CDR2 FQDESV (reference sequence). CDR3 size: 15 residues. The CDR3 protein is CASSLAGQGLQPQHF. DNA of the CDR3: TGTGCCAGCAGCTTAGCGGGACAGGGTCTTCAGCCCCAGCATTTT.

At least ten counts were recorded for this clonotype. This CDR3 is CSVLTDAYEQYF. CDR3 in DNA: TGCAGCGTTTTGACTGATGCCTACGAGCAGTACTTC. The V gene is TRBV29-1, the J gene TRBJ2-7; no reliable D call. There are 12 residues in the CDR3. V dropped 5 bases and J dropped 2 bases, with 10 bases sitting between them. Looked up from germline, CDR1 is SQVTM and CDR2 is ANQGSEA.

Regarding this clonotype: The junction and the germline gene differ at one end; a read error may be behind it. V usage is TRBV5-1 and J usage is TRBJ2-7, with D unresolved. The V gene's germline CDR1 is SGHRS and CDR2 YFSETQ. The length of the CDR3 is 15 residues. The chain's CDR3 is CASSQDHPDPYGQYF. In DNA form, the CDR3 reads TGCGCCAGCAGCCAAGATCACCCAGACCCTTACGGGCAGTACTTC.

Ten or more counts support this clonotype. The chain is built from TRBV7-9 and TRBJ1-4; D perhaps matches TRBD1 (5 bases). The CDR3 contains 14 residues. The germline V gene encodes CDR1 SEHNR and CDR2 FQNEAQ (reference sequence). V was pared by 2 bases and J by 4 bases, with 8 bases between. CDR3 amino acids: CASSLTDSNEKLFF. As DNA, the CDR3 is TGTGCCAGCAGCTTAACCGACAGTAATGAAAAACTGTTTTTT.